Following are 30 T cell receptor beta chains from one sample sequenced in a study of human T cells and chemical hapten exposure. The time point here: patch test 1, 2 weeks after DPC sensitization. The sample's treatment: therapeutic diphenylcyclopropenone sensitization with weekly scalp DPC. TCRdb reprocessed the RACE reads with MiXCR, giving one entry per CDR3 protein. This table holds about 340,000 distinct CDR3 sequences, approximately 6.3% found once. The sequences come from whole blood, collected in connection with sensitization to the hapten diphenylcyclopropenone (DPC). The receptors here all came from a woman under 30 with alopecia areata. Some clones in this sample may be carry-over from other donors' samples.

This clonotype was seen a handful of times. The chain combines TRBV7-9 with TRBJ2-7; perhaps TRBD2 as D (5 bases). CDR1 and CDR2 from the germline V gene are SEHNR and FQNEAQ (reference sequence). The V gene lost 8 bases and the J gene lost 3 bases, with 17 bases spanning the gap. The CDR3 sequence is 14 residues long. CDR3 in amino acids: CASRGSAVNYEQYF. In nucleotides, the CDR3 is TGTGCCAGCCGAGGGAGCGCGGTAAACTACGAGCAGTACTTC.

J is TRBJ2-3 and V is TRBV21-1; the table's TRBD1 call for D was not verified on the DNA. TRBV21-1 is listed as a pseudogene. The CDR3 totals 12 residues. The CDR3 coding sequence is TGCCACCGGGACAGGGGAATAGATACGCAGTATTTT. Protein sequence: CHRDRGIDTQYF.

This clonotype has more than one count but fewer than ten. The chain joins TRBV7-9 to TRBJ2-7; a weak D match, TRBD2 (6 bases). This CDR3 has 15 residues. The germline V gene has CDR1 SEHNR and CDR2 FQNEAQ (reference sequence). The V and J ends lost 0 bases and 3 bases respectively, with 12 bases between them. The CDR3 DNA reads as TGTGCCAGCAGCTTAGCCCGGTCTAGCGTCTACGAGCAGTACTTC. Protein: CASSLARSSVYEQYF.

This clonotype was detected ten times or more. The chain recombines TRBV19 with TRBJ1-2; D might be TRBD1 (6 bases). The CDR3 is made up of 13 amino acids. The V end was cut by 4 bases, the J end by 4 bases, with 10 bases between. Germline CDR1 is LNHDA and CDR2 is SQIVND (reference sequence). This chain's CDR3 is CASSRQGTYGYTF. The DNA for the CDR3 is TGTGCCAGTAGTAGGCAGGGGACCTATGGCTACACCTTC.

The chain uses TRBV7-2 and TRBJ1-4; D unresolved. The CDR3 runs 13 residues. V was clipped by 5 bases and J by 4 bases, with 8 bases between them. The V gene's germline CDR1 is SGHTA and CDR2 FQGNSA. The CDR3 DNA is TGTGCCAGCAGCGGCGGGGATAATGAAAAACTGTTTTTT. This sequence encodes CASSGGDNEKLFF.

This chain connects TRBV12-3 or TRBV12-4 to TRBJ1-1; D ambiguous. The ends were cut back, 4 bases at V and 1 base at J, with 7 bases in the middle. The CDR3 has 13 amino acids. The CDR3 DNA is TGTGCCAGCAGTTCTGTAGCGAACACTGAAGCTTTCTTT. Translated: CASSSVANTEAFF.

This clonotype turned up a few times. V and J are TRBV20-1 and TRBJ2-3, with 10 positions matching TRBD2. The CDR3 spans 15 residues. The J segment lost 1 base and the V segment lost 5 bases, leaving 6 bases of the junction unmatched. The germline CDR1 and CDR2 sequences are DFQATT and SNEGSKA (reference sequence). CDR3 sequence reads: CSALLAGAGTDTQYF. Here the CDR3 DNA reads TGCAGTGCTCTTCTAGCGGGGGCCGGCACAGATACGCAGTATTTT.

This clonotype has only a few counts. This sequence joins TRBV29-1 and TRBJ2-3; a weak D match, TRBD1 (5 bases). There are 16 residues in the CDR3. V lost 4 bases, J lost 4 bases, and 21 bases lay in between. CDR1 is SQVTM and CDR2 is ANQGSEA in the germline V gene. DNA for the CDR3: TGCAGCGTTGGACGGCAGGGCCCCAAAATGGCAGATACGCAGTATTTT. Residues: CSVGRQGPKMADTQYF.

This clonotype was seen a few times. The V gene is TRBV5-1, the J gene TRBJ2-3, with 8 bases identical to TRBD2. The trim removed 4 bases at V and 0 bases at J, leaving 7 bases unmatched. The length of the CDR3 is 16 residues. Germline V gene data show CDR1 as SGHRS and CDR2 as YFSETQ. CDR3 amino acids: CASSATSGASTDTQYF. In DNA, the CDR3 is TGCGCCAGCAGCGCTACTAGCGGTGCTAGCACAGATACGCAGTATTTT.

V and J are TRBV3-1 and TRBJ2-2; D uncertain. V dropped 7 bases and J dropped 0 bases, with 9 bases sitting between them. The CDR3 length is 14 residues. Germline CDR1 reads LGHDT; CDR2 reads YNNKEL (reference sequence). The CDR3 DNA reads TGTGCCAGCACCCCCCTGGCGAACACCGGGGAGCTGTTTTTT. Translating gives CASTPLANTGELFF.

Comments on this clonotype: Relative to the germline gene, one junction end is altered; a read error may explain this. The J gene is TRBJ1-1, the V gene TRBV12-3 or TRBV12-4; the D is unclear. The CDR3 has 14 amino acids. CDR3 sequence (DNA): TGTGCCAGCACTACTACATCAACCCACACTGAAGCTTACTTT. Translating gives CASTTTSTHTEAYF.

This clonotype was found a few times. This sequence joins TRBV12-3 or TRBV12-4 and TRBJ1-1; D is undetermined. With 3 bases removed from V and 6 bases from J, the gap between germline ends came to 2 bases. The CDR3 has 10 residues. DNA for the CDR3: TGTGCCAGCAGTTTCTCTGAAGCTTTCTTT. This sequence encodes CASSFSEAFF.

CDR3 in amino acids: CASSPPASGGTDTQYF. CDR3 nucleotide sequence: TGTGCCAGCAGTCCCCCCGCTAGCGGGGGCACAGATACGCAGTATTTT. This rearrangement joins TRBV12-3 or TRBV12-4 to TRBJ2-3; TRBD2 aligns across 9 bases. The CDR3 contains 16 residues. The junction had 7 bases not matched to a gene; V was cut back by 5 bases and J by 1 base.

The chain recombines TRBV7-3 with TRBJ1-4; D remains unclear. V was clipped by 3 bases and J by 8 bases, with 10 bases between them. This CDR3 region has 13 residues. From germline, CDR1 is SGHTA and CDR2 FQGTGA. Here the CDR3 reads CASSLGLGEKLFF. The CDR3 DNA reads TGTGCCAGCAGCTTGGGGTTAGGCGAAAAACTGTTTTTT.

This chain uses TRBV6-5 with TRBJ1-3; D gene unclear. Per the germline V gene, CDR1 is MNHEY and CDR2 is SVGAGI. This CDR3 is 14 amino acids long. V was pared by 8 bases and J by 1 base, with 12 bases between. CDR3 amino acids: CASYPTASGNTIYF. CDR3 nucleotide sequence: TGTGCCAGCTATCCGACGGCTTCTGGAAACACCATATATTTT.

This clonotype was counted ten times or more. The V call is TRBV12-3 or TRBV12-4, the J call TRBJ2-1; possibly TRBD2 for D (6 bases). This CDR3 has 15 amino acids. The V gene lost 5 bases and the J gene lost 6 bases, with 17 bases spanning the gap. The CDR3 loop reads CASSRPGVMGNEQFF. In DNA, the CDR3 is TGTGCCAGCAGTAGACCGGGGGTTATGGGCAATGAGCAGTTCTTC.

The table lists this clonotype with many counts. The chain is built from TRBV28 and TRBJ2-7, with D possibly TRBD2 on 6 matching bases. In germline, CDR1 is MDHEN, CDR2 SYDVKM. CDR3 size: 15 residues. The V and J ends lost 5 bases and 0 bases respectively, with 14 bases between them. CDR3 in amino acids: CASSTLAVSSYEQYF. The CDR3 nucleotides read TGTGCCAGCAGTACTTTAGCGGTAAGCTCCTACGAGCAGTACTTC.

In its sample, this clonotype was seen many times. The V gene is TRBV15, the J gene TRBJ2-6; 9 bases are shared with TRBD1. The CDR3 sequence is 17 residues long. V gave up 4 bases and J gave up 0 bases; unmatched junction bases: 4. Germline V gene sequence: CDR1 LNHNV, CDR2 YYDKDF (reference sequence). The CDR3: CATSILTGGSGANVLTF. The DNA of the CDR3 is TGTGCCACCAGCATTCTGACAGGGGGCTCTGGGGCCAACGTCCTGACTTTC. The whole variable domain, filled in from reference TRBV15 and TRBJ2-6, reads DAMVIQNPRYQVTQFGKPVTLSCSQTLNHNVMYWYQQKSSQAPKLLFHYYDKDFNNEADTPDNFQSRRPNTSFCFLDIRSPGLGDTAMYLCATSILTGGSGANVLTFGAGSRLTVL.

This clonotype has just a few counts. The J gene is TRBJ2-3, the V gene TRBV6-5; no definite D call. The germline V gene encodes CDR1 MNHEY and CDR2 SVGAGI. This CDR3 is built from 12 residues. Trimming took off 5 bases at V and 5 bases at J, with 8 bases between the two ends. The DNA for the CDR3 is TGTGCCAGCAGTAACGCCCAAGATACGCAGTATTTT. Its translation is CASSNAQDTQYF.

This clonotype has only a few counts. This chain uses TRBV7-9 with TRBJ2-4; 7 nucleotides align to TRBD2. The V gene end was trimmed by 5 bases and the J gene end by 7 bases; junction bases not matched to a gene: 8. Germline values: CDR1 SEHNR, CDR2 FQNEAQ (reference sequence). This CDR3 spans 14 amino acids. Here the CDR3 DNA reads TGTGCCAGCAGCACGTCCGGGACTAATAACATTCAGTACTTC. Translating it yields CASSTSGTNNIQYF.

V gene TRBV12-3 or TRBV12-4 combines with J gene TRBJ1-6; D gene ambiguous. V was trimmed by 3 bases and J by 10 bases, leaving 13 bases between them. The CDR3 loop spans 14 amino acids. In DNA, the CDR3 is TGTGCCAGCAGTTTGGTCAAAATGGGGTCACCCCTCCACTTT. Residues: CASSLVKMGSPLHF.

This clonotype was seen at least ten times. The chain is built from TRBV28 and TRBJ2-3; the match to TRBD2 covers 7 bases. Per the germline V gene, CDR1 is MDHEN and CDR2 is SYDVKM. J lost 9 bases, V lost 5 bases, and 5 bases had no gene match. This CDR3 is built from 12 residues. The CDR3 spells CASSTPGLTQYF. CDR3 nucleotide sequence: TGTGCCAGCAGTACTCCGGGACTAACGCAGTATTTT.

This clonotype was recorded a few times. The chain uses TRBV29-1 and TRBJ1-6, with unresolved D. The CDR3 runs 14 residues. In germline, CDR1 is SQVTM, CDR2 ANQGSEA. V was shortened by 6 bases and J by 0 bases, with 9 bases between the two germline ends. As DNA, the CDR3 is TGCAGCGTAGCCACGGACTCCTATAATTCACCCCTCCACTTT. This gives the protein CSVATDSYNSPLHF.

This clonotype was recorded a few times. This chain joins TRBV20-1 and TRBJ1-5, with 7 bases identical to TRBD1. The CDR3 runs to 14 residues. J gave up 2 bases and V 4 bases, and 5 bases lay outside the gene matches. From germline, CDR1 is DFQATT and CDR2 SNEGSKA (reference sequence). In nucleotides, the CDR3 is TGCAGTGCTATCCAGGGGGTTGGCAATCAGCCCCAGCATTTT. Translating gives CSAIQGVGNQPQHF.

This clonotype has at least ten counts. The J gene is TRBJ2-5, the V gene TRBV29-1; D not certain. The germline V gene has CDR1 SQVTM and CDR2 ANQGSEA. Between the trimmed V and J ends, which lost 4 bases and 0 bases, there was a span of 6 bases. CDR3 size: 12 residues. This CDR3 is CSVGQNQETQYF. The CDR3, as DNA: TGCAGCGTTGGTCAAAACCAAGAGACCCAGTACTTC.

This clonotype came up a few times. CDR3 sequence: CASSLVASAETQYF. The DNA of the CDR3 is TGTGCCAGCAGCTTAGTCGCTTCCGCAGAGACCCAGTACTTC. The chain carries TRBV11-3 and TRBJ2-5, with D unclear. The CDR3 is 14 amino acids. The V gene lost 1 base and the J gene lost 4 bases, with 10 bases spanning the gap. Germline V gene sequence: CDR1 SGHNT, CDR2 YENEEA.

A few counts support this clonotype. The rearrangement joins TRBV20-1 to TRBJ1-4; D is perhaps TRBD1 (6 bases). The CDR3 runs 13 residues. The V gene lost 6 bases and the J gene lost 7 bases, with 15 bases spanning the gap. The V gene's germline CDR1 is DFQATT and CDR2 SNEGSKA (reference sequence). The CDR3 region has the DNA TGCAGTGCCCCGACAGGTCGTGGTGAAAAACTGTTTTTT. Translated, it gives CSAPTGRGEKLFF.

This clonotype has just a few counts. The chain joins TRBV12-3 or TRBV12-4 to TRBJ2-7, with D unclear. This CDR3 is 14 amino acids long. V lost 7 bases and J lost 0, with 13 bases in between. CDR3 DNA sequence: TGTGCCAGCACCCTCAGCAGGCTCTCCTACGAGCAGTACTTC. It yields the protein CASTLSRLSYEQYF.

The J gene is TRBJ1-2, the V gene TRBV19, with D possibly matching TRBD1 (5 bases). Trimming removed 3 bases at V and 5 bases at J, with 19 bases between. Germline CDR1 LNHDA, CDR2 SQIVND (reference sequence). The CDR3 extends over 16 amino acids. The CDR3 region is CASSIAGGQPSYGYTF. The CDR3 DNA sequence: TGTGCCAGTAGTATTGCGGGGGGTCAGCCCTCTTATGGCTACACCTTC.

The chain recombines TRBV7-2 with TRBJ1-6; D perhaps matches TRBD1 (6 bases). CDR1 SGHTA and CDR2 FQGNSA come from the germline V gene. The ends were cut back, 5 bases at V and 10 bases at J, with 18 bases in the middle. CDR3 length: 15 amino acids. The CDR3 spells CASSQNRGADSPLHF. DNA of the CDR3: TGTGCCAGCAGCCAGAATCGGGGGGCGGACTCACCCCTCCACTTT.